The next 21 T cell receptor beta chains were all read from a single sample in a study of radiation and T cells in renal cell carcinoma. The repertoire was sequenced with immunoSEQ multiplex PCR; TCRdb's copy has only in-frame clones and lacks some. Of fewer than 30,000 clones listed, 81% are singletons. Time point indicated: blood 2 weeks post-SBRT. Stated treatment: 15 Gy SBRT to primary tumor, nephrectomy 4 weeks later. The sample in question was blood, obtained from a patient whose treatment included radiotherapy and nephrectomy. These receptor sequences come from a man in his sixties with renal cell carcinoma.

The chain employs TRBV7-2 and TRBJ2-7; D is perhaps TRBD1 or TRBD2 (5 bases each). CDR1 SGHTA and CDR2 FQGNSA come from the germline V gene. The V end was cut by 5 bases, the J end by 3 bases, with 17 bases between. CDR3 length: 15 amino acids. CDR3 nucleotide sequence: TGTGCCAGCAGCCGAGACAGATTAGCGAGCTACGAGCAGTACTTC. It encodes CASSRDRLASYEQYF.

This clone was seen more than once but under ten times. The DNA for the CDR3 is TGTGCCAGTAGTATTGCCTTCAATCAGCCCCAGCATTTT. This codes for CASSIAFNQPQHF. V and J are TRBV19 and TRBJ1-5; D gene uncertain. The germline V gene encodes CDR1 LNHDA and CDR2 SQIVND (reference sequence). Trimming took off 3 bases at V and 3 bases at J, with 6 bases between the two ends. The CDR3 spans 13 residues.

The chain uses TRBV6-1 and TRBJ1-2, with TRBD1 as a possible D gene (6 bases). CDR1 and CDR2 from the germline V gene are MNHNS and SASEGT. Trimming left V 6 bases short and J 4 bases short, with 12 bases between. This CDR3 is built from 13 residues. The CDR3 DNA is TGTGCCAGCAGGCCGCAGGGGTCCTATGGCTACACCTTC. Translating gives CASRPQGSYGYTF.

A few counts support this clone. The chain is built from TRBV7-9 and TRBJ2-1, with 11 bases that match TRBD2. Germline values: CDR1 SEHNR, CDR2 FQNEAQ (reference sequence). The CDR3 extends over 15 amino acids. Trimming removed 5 bases from V and 9 bases from J; junction bases left unmatched: 9. CDR3 DNA: TGTGCCAGCAGCCGAACTAGCGGGAGTCTTGGTGAGCAGTTCTTC. It specifies CASSRTSGSLGEQFF.

Here the CDR3 reads CASSPGRDLYEQYF. The DNA for the CDR3 is TGTGCCAGCAGCCCGGGGCGGGATCTCTACGAGCAGTACTTC. The J gene is TRBJ2-7, the V gene TRBV7-2; D possibly corresponds to TRBD2 (6 bases). Trimming shortened V by 5 bases and J by 3 bases, and 14 bases separated the two germline ends. The CDR3 is 14 residues long. From germline, CDR1 is SGHTA and CDR2 FQGNSA.

J is TRBJ1-5 and V is TRBV5-1, with D hard to call. The V end lost 0 bases, the J end lost 0 bases, and 7 bases lay between the germline ends. The CDR3 sequence is 15 residues long. CDR1 is SGHRS, CDR2 YFSETQ, per germline. The CDR3 region has the DNA TGCGCCAGCAGCTTGGGACCTTATAGCAATCAGCCCCAGCATTTT. Its translation: CASSLGPYSNQPQHF.

The rearrangement joins TRBV11-2 to TRBJ2-7, with D perhaps TRBD1 (5 bases). V lost 4 bases, J lost 3 bases, and 10 bases lay in between. Germline V gives CDR1 SGHAT, CDR2 FQNNGV. The CDR3 runs to 13 residues. CDR3 nucleotides: TGTGCCAGCAGCTCCCAGGGTTACTACGAGCAGTACTTC. Its translation is CASSSQGYYEQYF. Supplemented by reference TRBV11-2 and TRBJ2-7, the full variable domain reads EAGVAQSPRYKIIEKRQSVAFWCNPISGHATLYWYQQILGQGPKLLIQFQNNGVVDDSQLPKDRFSAERLKGVDSTLKIQPAKLEDSAVYLCASSSQGYYEQYFGPGTRLTVT.

V is TRBV25-1 and J is TRBJ2-7; D possibly uses TRBD1 or TRBD2 (5 bases each). Trimming stripped 4 bases from V and 7 bases from J, with 20 bases between. The germline CDR1 and CDR2 sequences are MGHDK and SYGVNS. CDR3 length equals 15 residues. CDR3 loop: CASSAFGGSLREQYF. In DNA form, the CDR3 reads TGTGCCAGCAGTGCATTTGGGGGTAGCTTAAGGGAGCAGTACTTC.

J is TRBJ1-1 and V is TRBV7-9; D call uncertain. CDR1 is SEHNR and CDR2 is FQNEAQ in the germline V gene (reference sequence). Trimming pared 5 bases from V and 1 base from J, leaving 11 bases between. This CDR3 is 14 amino acids long. The CDR3, as DNA: TGTGCCAGCAGCCCCCGCCCGCGGAACACTGAAGCTTTCTTT. Protein product: CASSPRPRNTEAFF.

As to this clone: An end of the junction differs from the germline gene, which may be a read error. V gene TRBV7-7 combines with J gene TRBJ2-7; a weak D match, TRBD1 (6 bases). In germline, CDR1 is SSHAT, CDR2 FNYEAQ (reference sequence). The CDR3 has 15 residues. The CDR3 is CASSLAVTGQGEQYF. The CDR3 bases are TGTGCTAGCAGCTTAGCAGTGACAGGCCAAGGCGAGCAGTACTTC.

This clone showed up just once. The CDR3 is CASSVGGQGNENTIYF. The CDR3 DNA is TGTGCCAGCAGCGTAGGTGGGCAGGGAAATGAAAACACCATATATTTT. V gene TRBV9 combines with J gene TRBJ1-3, with D possibly being TRBD1 (5 bases). Germline assignment: CDR1 SGDLS and CDR2 YYNGEE. Deletions cut 0 bases from V and 6 bases from J, with 16 bases between. The CDR3 consists of 16 residues.

In its sample, this clone was seen once. The CDR3 DNA is TGTGCCAGCAGTTCTTTAGCCCAGCTGGCCAAAAACATTCAGTACTTC. Its translation is CASSSLAQLAKNIQYF. The chain employs TRBV2 and TRBJ2-4, with D hard to call. Germline V gene lookup returns CDR1 SNHLY and CDR2 FYNNEI. V dropped 5 bases and J dropped 1 base, with 15 bases sitting between them. This CDR3 region has 16 residues.

This clone was seen a few times. V usage is TRBV5-4 and J usage is TRBJ2-3, with D hard to call. Germline loops: CDR1 SGHNT, CDR2 YYREEE (reference sequence). V was trimmed by 1 base and J by 2 bases, leaving 14 bases between them. This CDR3 is built from 16 residues. Here the CDR3 reads CASSLYSMGPTDTQYF. As DNA, the CDR3 is TGTGCCAGCAGCTTGTATAGCATGGGTCCCACAGATACGCAGTATTTT.

This clone was detected once. V usage is TRBV28 and J usage is TRBJ2-3, with a tentative D call TRBD2 (6 bases). Germline V CDR1 and CDR2: MDHEN, SYDVKM. V was trimmed by 4 bases and J by 4 bases, leaving 15 bases between them. The CDR3 length is 15 residues. The CDR3 region is CASSSPSVKADTQYF. The CDR3 bases are TGTGCCAGCAGTTCCCCTAGCGTAAAGGCAGATACGCAGTATTTT.

Points on this clone: At one end, the junction sequence differs from germline, possibly due to a read error. The V and J genes are TRBV10-2 and TRBJ1-2, with D hard to call. The CDR3 runs 15 residues. Germline V gene sequence: CDR1 WSHSY, CDR2 SAAADI. CDR3 DNA sequence: TGTGCCAGCAGTTACGTGCCAGGACCAGAGGATGGCTACACCTTC. This encodes CASSYVPGPEDGYTF.

V and J are TRBV2 and TRBJ1-4, with D perhaps TRBD1 (5 bases). V lost 3 bases to trimming and J lost 8 bases, with 19 bases between them. Germline loops: CDR1 SNHLY, CDR2 FYNNEI. The CDR3 extends over 16 amino acids. In DNA form, the CDR3 reads TGTGCCAGCAGTGACCTTCAGGGCCTCGGAGGCGAAAAACTGTTTTTT. Its protein is CASSDLQGLGGEKLFF. The entire variable domain, with the rest obtained from reference TRBV2 and TRBJ1-4, is as follows: EPEVTQTPSHQVTQMGQEVILRCVPISNHLYFYWYRQILGQKVEFLVSFYNNEISEKSEIFDDQFSVERPDGSNFTLKIRSTKLEDSAMYFCASSDLQGLGGEKLFFGSGTQLSVL.

The chain has TRBV11-2 and TRBJ2-1; D may be TRBD2 (5 bases). The V gene's germline CDR1 is SGHAT and CDR2 FQNNGV. The germline V and J ends were trimmed by 2 bases and 4 bases, with 9 bases remaining between them. CDR3 size: 14 residues. The CDR3 spells CASSLQRFYNEQFF. CDR3 in DNA: TGTGCCAGCAGCTTACAGCGGTTTTACAATGAGCAGTTCTTC.

The chain links TRBV5-1 to TRBJ1-3, with a weak D call TRBD1 (5 bases). Trimming pared 4 bases from V and 0 bases from J, leaving 11 bases between. The CDR3 consists of 15 residues. Germline V gene sequence: CDR1 SGHRS, CDR2 YFSETQ. CDR3 DNA: TGCGCCAGCAGCGATCGGGGGGACTCTGGAAACACCATATATTTT. This gives the protein CASSDRGDSGNTIYF.

This clone was detected only a few times. V is TRBV30 and J is TRBJ2-3; 7 bases agree with TRBD1. With 3 bases clipped from V and 6 bases from J, the junction kept 18 bases outside the gene matches. Germline CDR1 GTSNPN, CDR2 SVGIG (reference sequence). The CDR3 runs 17 residues. CDR3 DNA sequence: TGTGCCTGGAGCGGACGTTCGGACAGGCTTACACCCGATACGCAGTATTTT. This translates into CAWSGRSDRLTPDTQYF.

J is TRBJ2-7 and V is TRBV5-1, with unresolved D. CDR1 is SGHRS and CDR2 is YFSETQ in the germline V gene. The V end was cut by 1 base, the J end by 2 bases, with 16 bases between. The CDR3 has 16 residues. Written as DNA, the CDR3 is TGCGCCAGCAGCTTGCAGGCAGGCGACACAGCCTACGAGCAGTACTTC. Its protein is CASSLQAGDTAYEQYF.

The chain uses TRBV19 and TRBJ2-3, with 8 positions matching TRBD2. Germline CDR1 LNHDA, CDR2 SQIVND (reference sequence). The CDR3 sequence is 15 residues long. Trimming took 4 bases from V and 5 from J; bases not matched to a gene: 8. The CDR3 here is CASSTIREGKDTQYF. The CDR3 DNA sequence: TGTGCCAGTAGTACGATTCGGGAGGGGAAAGATACGCAGTATTTT.